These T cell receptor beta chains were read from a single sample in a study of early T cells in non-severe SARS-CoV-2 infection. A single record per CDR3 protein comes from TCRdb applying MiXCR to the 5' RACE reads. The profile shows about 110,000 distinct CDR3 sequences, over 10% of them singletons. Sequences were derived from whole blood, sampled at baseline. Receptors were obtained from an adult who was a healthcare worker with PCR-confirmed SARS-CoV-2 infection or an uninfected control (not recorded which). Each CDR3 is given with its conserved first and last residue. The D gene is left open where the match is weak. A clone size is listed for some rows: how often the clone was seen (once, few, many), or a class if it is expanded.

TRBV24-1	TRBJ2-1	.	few	CATSVMGNEQFF	TGTGCCACCAGTGTGATGGGCAATGAGCAGTTCTTC
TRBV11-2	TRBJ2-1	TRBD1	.	CASSFLAARQGKNEQFF	TGTGCCAGCAGCTTCTTAGCTGCGAGACAGGGGAAAAATGAGCAGTTCTTC
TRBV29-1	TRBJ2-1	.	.	CSARRGSSRNEQFF	TGCAGCGCCCGACGGGGGAGTAGTAGAAATGAGCAGTTCTTC
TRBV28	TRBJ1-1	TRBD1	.	CASSLVTPTGEAFF	TGTGCCAGCAGTTTGGTAACGCCGACAGGGGAAGCTTTCTTT
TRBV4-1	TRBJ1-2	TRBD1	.	CASSQEGGQGYGYTF	TGCGCCAGCAGCCAAGAAGGGGGACAGGGCTATGGCTACACCTTC
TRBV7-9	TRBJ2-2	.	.	CASTNFRGNTGELFF	TGTGCCAGCACCAACTTCCGGGGGAACACCGGGGAGCTGTTTTTT
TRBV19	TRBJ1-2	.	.	CASISTENFYGYTF	TGTGCCAGTATCTCGACAGAAAACTTCTATGGCTACACCTTC
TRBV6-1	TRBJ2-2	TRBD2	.	CASRWASGNTGELFF	TGTGCCAGTCGGTGGGCTAGCGGCAACACCGGGGAGCTGTTTTTT
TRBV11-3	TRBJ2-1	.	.	CASSYGRYNEQFF	TGTGCCAGCAGCTACGGGCGATACAATGAGCAGTTCTTC
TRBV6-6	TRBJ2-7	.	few	CASSYSNRPGGYEQYF	TGTGCCAGCAGTTACTCGAATCGGCCTGGGGGCTACGAGCAGTACTTC
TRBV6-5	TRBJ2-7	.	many	CASSRGSEQYF	TGTGCCAGCAGTCGGGGGTCCGAGCAGTACTTC
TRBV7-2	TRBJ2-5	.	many	CASSLAGKTQYF	TGTGCCAGCAGCTTAGCCGGGAAGACCCAGTACTTC
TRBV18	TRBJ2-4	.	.	CASSPPQPGLANIQYF	TGTGCCAGCTCACCTCCCCAACCAGGCCTGGCAAACATTCAGTACTTC
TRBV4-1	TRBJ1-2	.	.	CASSQEPSSPYGYTF	TGCGCCAGCAGCCAAGAACCCTCGAGCCCTTATGGCTACACCTTC
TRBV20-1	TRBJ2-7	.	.	CSARPRAGRTYEQYF	TGCAGTGCTCGACCGAGGGCGGGACGGACCTACGAGCAGTACTTC
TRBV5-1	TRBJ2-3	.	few	CASSKALGGPSEDTQYF	TGCGCCAGCAGCAAAGCCCTAGGCGGGCCCTCTGAAGATACGCAGTATTTT
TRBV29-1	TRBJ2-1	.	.	CSCLIYNEQFF	TGCAGTTGCCTGATCTACAATGAGCAGTTCTTC
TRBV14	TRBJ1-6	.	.	CASSPRGGSRHNSPLHF	TGTGCCAGCAGCCCCCGAGGTGGATCTCGGCATAATTCACCCCTCCACTTT
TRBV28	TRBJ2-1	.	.	CASSQTRRGNEQFF	TGTGCCAGCAGTCAGACTAGAAGGGGCAATGAGCAGTTCTTC
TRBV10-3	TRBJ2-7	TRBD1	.	CAIWGGQGPGREQYF	TGTGCCATCTGGGGGGGACAGGGGCCAGGAAGGGAGCAGTACTTC
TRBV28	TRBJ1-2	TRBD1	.	CASSQYRGVYGYTF	TGTGCCAGCAGCCAATACAGGGGCGTCTATGGCTACACCTTC
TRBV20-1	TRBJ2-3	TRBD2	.	CSALLAGATDTQYF	TGCAGTGCTTTACTAGCGGGGGCCACAGATACGCAGTATTTT